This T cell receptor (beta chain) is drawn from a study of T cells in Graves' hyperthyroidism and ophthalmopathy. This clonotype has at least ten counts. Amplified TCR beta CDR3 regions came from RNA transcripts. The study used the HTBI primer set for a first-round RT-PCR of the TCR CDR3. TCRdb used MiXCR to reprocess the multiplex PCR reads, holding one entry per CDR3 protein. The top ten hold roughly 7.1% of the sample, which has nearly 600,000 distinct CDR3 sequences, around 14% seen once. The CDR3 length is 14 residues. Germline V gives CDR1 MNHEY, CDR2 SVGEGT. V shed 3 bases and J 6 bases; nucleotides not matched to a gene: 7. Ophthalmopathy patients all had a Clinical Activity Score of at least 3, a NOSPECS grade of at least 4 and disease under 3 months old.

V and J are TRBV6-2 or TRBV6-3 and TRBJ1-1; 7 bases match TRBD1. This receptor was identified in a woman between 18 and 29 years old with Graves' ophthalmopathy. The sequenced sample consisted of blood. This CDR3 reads CASSYPDRVAEAFF. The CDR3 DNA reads TGTGCCAGCAGTTATCCCGACAGGGTGGCTGAAGCTTTCTTT.